This T cell receptor (beta chain) was obtained from a study of cytomegalovirus exposure and HLA in healthy donors. Study details: The same platform was used for the roughly 110 validation repertoires as for the approximately 610 first-cohort repertoires, as reported in a later analysis.

The donors were members of the roughly 130-subject validation cohort (separate from the roughly 670-subject first cohort). Assay: immunoSEQ multiplex PCR; the TCRdb copy retains only in-frame clones and omits some. The sample holds about 110,000 clones, 95% seen once. General study points: The classifier reportedly diagnosed cytomegalovirus status with high sensitivity and specificity.

The CDR3 is 13 amino acids. V was trimmed by 8 bases and J by 0 bases, leaving 8 bases between them. Germline values: CDR1 SGHTA, CDR2 FQGTGA. Concerning this clone: Its cognate antigen is unknown.

Sequenced input: PBMCs. This TCR derives from a woman aged 18-29 years in good health and CMV-seronegative. The chain couples TRBV7-3 to TRBJ1-5; D gene ambiguous. For the CDR3, the DNA is TGTGCCAGCGCGAGAGATAGCAATCAGCCCCAGCATTTT. This gives the protein CASARDSNQPQHF.